Here is one T cell receptor beta chain with its context. The method was immunoSEQ multiplex PCR; TCRdb's version includes in-frame clones alone and lacks a portion of them. The sample shows around 170,000 clones, approximately 74% of them seen only once. The data are from a study of blood T cell repertoires in COVID-19. Per germline, CDR1 SGHDT and CDR2 YYEEEE. This CDR3 has 16 residues. Trimming left V 7 bases short and J 3 bases short, with 19 bases between. The sequenced material came from peripheral blood. The receptor was derived from a woman older than 75 with acute or convalescent COVID-19. The V and J genes are TRBV5-6 and TRBJ2-2; tentative D call: TRBD2 (6 bases). CDR3 nucleotide sequence: TGTGCCAGCCGCTCCGGGGGTCGGGGTCACACCGGGGAGCTGTTTTTT. Translating it yields CASRSGGRGHTGELFF.